Listed below are T cell receptor beta chains from one sample, sequenced in a study of patients and donors after allogeneic stem cell transplantation. Via MiXCR, TCRdb re-called the RT-PCR reads, giving one row per CDR3 protein. The data contain about 960,000 distinct CDR3 sequences, roughly 17% of them seen just once; the ten biggest clones take up roughly 6%. Sequencing was carried out using blood, either unsorted or a sorted T cell fraction (not recorded which). Receptor source: a human donor who was either an allogeneic HSCT recipient or a stem cell or donor lymphocyte infusion donor (not recorded which). It is not recorded whose cells these are; they may come from a transplant donor. The CDR3 runs from the conserved cysteine through the conserved F or W. A D gene is named only where the DNA matches it firmly. Part of the rows lack a size; the others show once, few, many or a class for expanded clones.

cdr3_nt,cdr3_aa,clone_size,d_call,j_call,v_call
TGTGCCAGCAGTGCCATACTCAAGACGGACTATGGCTACACCTTC,CASSAILKTDYGYTF,.,.,TRBJ1-2,TRBV6-1
TGTGCCAGCACCCGGGACCGCTCTAAAGGGGGCTACACCTTC,CASTRDRSKGGYTF,.,.,TRBJ1-2,TRBV2
TGTGCCAGCAGCTCACCATGGGGGTCTCCTTCTGGGGCCAACGTCCTGACTTTC,CASSSPWGSPSGANVLTF,.,.,TRBJ2-6,TRBV11-1
TGTGCCAGCAGCTTAGTTAGCCCTCGGCATGAGCAGTTCTTC,CASSLVSPRHEQFF,.,.,TRBJ2-1,TRBV13
TGCGCCAGCAGCGGGCTAGCGCGGAGCTCCTACAATGAGCAGTTCTTC,CASSGLARSSYNEQFF,.,.,TRBJ2-1,TRBV5-1
TGTGCCAGCAGTTTGGGACTAGAGGTAGGCTACGAGCAGTACTTC,CASSLGLEVGYEQYF,.,TRBD2,TRBJ2-7,TRBV12-3/TRBV12-4
TGTGCCAGCAGTCTGGGACACCGGGACAGGGGGGGCTCTGGAAACACCATATATTTT,CASSLGHRDRGGSGNTIYF,few,TRBD1,TRBJ1-3,TRBV12-3/TRBV12-4
TGCGCCAGCAGCTTGGATCAGGGCGCCTACGAGCAGTACTTC,CASSLDQGAYEQYF,.,.,TRBJ2-7,TRBV5-1
TGTGCCAGCAGTATCCTAGCGGGATTGGGGAGTGAGCAGTTCTTC,CASSILAGLGSEQFF,many,TRBD2,TRBJ2-1,TRBV12-3/TRBV12-4
TGCAGTGCTAGTTACGAAGTTGATGAGCAGTTCTTC,CSASYEVDEQFF,once,.,TRBJ2-1,TRBV20-1
TGTGCCAGCAGCGCAGGGGGAGAATACGAGCAGTACTTC,CASSAGGEYEQYF,.,TRBD1,TRBJ2-7,TRBV9
TGTGCCAGCAGAATGACAGGGCTGGATGGCTACACCTTC,CASRMTGLDGYTF,.,TRBD1,TRBJ1-2,TRBV6-4
TGTGCCAGCAGCCCGACAGGGAGGTACGAGACCCAGTACTTC,CASSPTGRYETQYF,.,.,TRBJ2-5,TRBV7-3
TGTGCCAGCAGCCAGAGCGGGACAGTCACTGAAGCTTTCTTT,CASSQSGTVTEAFF,few,TRBD1,TRBJ1-1,TRBV7-2